This T cell receptor beta chain stems from a study of human T cells and chemical hapten exposure. Overall study context: Sensitization applied 2% DPC to around 2 cm by around 2 cm of upper inner arm skin.

Original data processing: A per-sample median of about 100,000 TCRs was observed, with counts ranging from about 20,000 to 750,000. TCRdb used MiXCR to reprocess the RACE reads, holding one entry per CDR3 protein. Here the V and J calls rest on TCRdb's processing, not on the authors' analysis. The repertoire holds roughly 380,000 distinct CDR3 sequences, 5.1% seen once, with 2.5% to 3% in the top ten. The time point here: pre-sensitization, week 0. Treatment given: therapeutic diphenylcyclopropenone sensitization with weekly scalp DPC. The table lists this clonotype with a few counts. Its target is not known. General study findings and limits: Versus controls, expanded TCRs had significantly more large CDR3 similarity clusters.

V trimming: 3 bases; J trimming: 6 bases; junction bases outside the gene matches: 7. Per the germline V gene, CDR1 is ENHRY and CDR2 is SYGVKD. This CDR3 has 15 amino acids. Sequenced material: whole blood, taken in connection with sensitization to the hapten diphenylcyclopropenone (DPC). The receptor comes from a woman aged 45 to 65 with alopecia areata. Some clones in this sample may be carry-over from other donors' samples. This chain joins TRBV10-3 and TRBJ2-3; TRBD2 matches 9 bases. Written as DNA, the CDR3 is TGTGCCATCAGTGAAGCTAGCGGGACGTCCGATACGCAGTATTTT. Translated: CAISEASGTSDTQYF.